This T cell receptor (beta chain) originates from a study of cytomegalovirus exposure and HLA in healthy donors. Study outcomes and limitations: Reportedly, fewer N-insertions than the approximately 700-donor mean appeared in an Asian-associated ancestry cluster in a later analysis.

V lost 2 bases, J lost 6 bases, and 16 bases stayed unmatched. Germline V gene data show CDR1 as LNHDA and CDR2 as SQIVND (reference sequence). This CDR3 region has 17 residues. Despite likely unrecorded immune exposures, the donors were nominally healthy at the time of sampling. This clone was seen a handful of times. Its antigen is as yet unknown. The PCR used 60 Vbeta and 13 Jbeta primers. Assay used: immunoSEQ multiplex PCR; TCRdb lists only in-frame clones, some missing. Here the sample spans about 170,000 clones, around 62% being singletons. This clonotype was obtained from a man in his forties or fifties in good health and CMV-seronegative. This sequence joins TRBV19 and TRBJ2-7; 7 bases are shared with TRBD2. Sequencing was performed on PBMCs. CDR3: CASSIYDAGLGWGEQYF. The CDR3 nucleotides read TGTGCCAGTAGTATATACGACGCAGGACTAGGTTGGGGCGAGCAGTACTTC.